What follows describes a single T cell receptor beta chain. What it binds is not known. At one boundary the junction diverges from the germline segment, which might be a read error. The sample comes from a study of graft-versus-host responses after intestinal transplantation. The CDR3 runs to 11 residues. Germline loops: CDR1 SGHTA, CDR2 FQGNSA. The table came from immunoSEQ multiplex PCR; TCRdb's copy has only in-frame clones and leaves some out. The sample lists some 50,000 clones; approximately 84% were seen once. This TCR was recovered from a human donor who was the organ donor for an intestinal transplant. The sample here was unstimulated CD4+ T cells sorted from spleen or lymph node cells, taken before transplant. This sequence joins TRBV7-2 and TRBJ1-2, with D uncertain. The CDR3 loop is CASSLAATAHF. The CDR3 DNA reads as TGTGCCAGCAGCTTAGCGGCAACGGCCCACTTC. The complete variable domain, with remaining parts taken from reference TRBV7-2 and TRBJ1-2, reads GAGVSQSPSNKVTEKGKDVELRCDPISGHTALYWYRQSLGQGLEFLIYFQGNSAPDKSGLPSDRFSAERTGGSVSTLTIQRTQQEDSAVYLCASSLAATAHFGSGTRLTVV.